The 4 T cell receptor beta chains presented below share a single source sample, sequenced in a study of cytomegalovirus exposure and HLA in healthy donors. The study ran its PCR with 60 Vbeta and 13 Jbeta primers. Clones were sequenced by immunoSEQ multiplex PCR, and TCRdb holds only the in-frame ones, with some missing. The sample yields about 130,000 clones, about 74% seen once. Sequencing used PBMCs. The receptor source for this set is a woman in her 50s in good health and CMV-seropositive.

This clone was seen just once. The chain has TRBV2 and TRBJ1-4; D not certain. Deletions cut 1 base from V and 8 bases from J, with 20 bases between. Germline V gene lookup returns CDR1 SNHLY and CDR2 FYNNEI. This CDR3 has 17 residues. As DNA, the CDR3 is TGTGCCAGCAGTGAAGACGGGTTTCCTGGAGGTAGGGAAAAACTGTTTTTT. Encoded protein: CASSEDGFPGGREKLFF.

This chain uses TRBV6-5 with TRBJ2-1, with D possibly matching TRBD2 (7 bases). The CDR3 has 13 amino acids. V gave up 6 bases and J gave up 5 bases, with 11 bases separating them. CDR1 MNHEY and CDR2 SVGAGI come from the germline V gene. The CDR3 region is CASSGGLHNEQFF. CDR3 nucleotides: TGTGCCAGCAGCGGGGGGCTTCACAATGAGCAGTTCTTC.

This chain connects TRBV5-4 to TRBJ1-1, with D perhaps TRBD1 (5 bases). Trimming shortened V by 2 bases and J by 7 bases, and 12 bases separated the two germline ends. This CDR3 has 13 amino acids. Germline CDR1 is SGHNT and CDR2 is YYREEE (reference sequence). Here the CDR3 reads CASSFDSKLEAFF. The CDR3 DNA follows: TGTGCCAGCAGCTTCGACAGCAAGCTTGAAGCTTTCTTT.

This clone appeared a few times. The V gene is TRBV5-4, the J gene TRBJ1-2; 8 nucleotides align to TRBD1. The V gene's germline CDR1 is SGHNT and CDR2 YYREEE (reference sequence). This CDR3 is built from 15 residues. Trimming took 4 bases from V and 8 from J; bases not matched to a gene: 13. The CDR3 nucleotides read TGTGCCAGCAGCCCTATGGACAGGGTTGATGAAGGCTACACCTTC. It encodes CASSPMDRVDEGYTF.